This T cell receptor (beta chain) stems from a study of blood T cell repertoires in COVID-19. Those who participated ranged in age from roughly 18 to 90 years and resided in under 25 US areas. Using immunoSEQ multiplex PCR, the repertoire was profiled, and TCRdb retains in-frame clones only, with some absent. This sample yields roughly 200,000 clones, of which around nine tenths are seen a single time; almost 4% belongs to the top ten. The V and J ends lost 1 base and 6 bases, in that order; junction bases with no gene match: 8. Looked up from germline, CDR1 is MGHRA and CDR2 is YSYEKL. This CDR3 comprises 17 residues.

The TCR sequence derives from a woman aged 30 to 39 with acute COVID-19. The chain links TRBV4-1 to TRBJ2-1; the match to TRBD1 covers 11 bases. The specimen sequenced was PBMCs or T cells enriched from blood (not recorded which). The CDR3 is CASSQAYGQGAGNEQFF. The CDR3 bases are TGCGCCAGCAGCCAAGCCTACGGACAGGGGGCAGGCAATGAGCAGTTCTTC.